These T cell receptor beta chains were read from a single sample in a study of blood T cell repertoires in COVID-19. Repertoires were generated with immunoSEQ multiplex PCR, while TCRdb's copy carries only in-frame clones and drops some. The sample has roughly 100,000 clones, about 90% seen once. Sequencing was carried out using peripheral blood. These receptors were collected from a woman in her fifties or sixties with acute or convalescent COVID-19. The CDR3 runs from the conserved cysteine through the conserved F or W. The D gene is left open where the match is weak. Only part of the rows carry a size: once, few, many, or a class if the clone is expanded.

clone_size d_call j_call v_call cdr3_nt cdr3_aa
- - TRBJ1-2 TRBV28 TGTGCCAGCGAGGGATCCTACTATGGCTACACCTTC CASEGSYYGYTF
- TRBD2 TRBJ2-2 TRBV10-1 TGCGCCAGCAGTGAGTTAGCGGGGACCCCCGGGGAGCTGTTTTTT CASSELAGTPGELFF
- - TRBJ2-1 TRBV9 TGTGCCAGCAGCGTAGCGATGAATGGCGAGCAGTTCTTC CASSVAMNGEQFF
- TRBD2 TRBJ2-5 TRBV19 TGTGCCAGTAGTCCTTGGACTAGCGGGAACTTGGGGACCCAGTACTTC CASSPWTSGNLGTQYF
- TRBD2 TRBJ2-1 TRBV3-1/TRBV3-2 TGTGCCAGCAGCCATACGACTAGCGGAAGCTCCTACAATGAGCAGTTCTTC CASSHTTSGSSYNEQFF
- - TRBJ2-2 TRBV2 TGTGCCAGCAGTGAAGTCAGGGACACCGGGGAGCTGTTTTTT CASSEVRDTGELFF
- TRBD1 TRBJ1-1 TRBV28 TGTGCCAGCAGCTCGGGACAGGGAAGGTCGAACACTGAAGCTTTCTTT CASSSGQGRSNTEAFF
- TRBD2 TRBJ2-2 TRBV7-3 TGTGCCAGCAGCTTAAAAAGCACAAGCGGGAGGGGGGCCAGGGAGCTGTTTTTT CASSLKSTSGRGARELFF
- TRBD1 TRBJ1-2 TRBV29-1 TGCAGCGTTGAAGCTGGTGGGGCAGGGGGCTCTGGCTACACCTTC CSVEAGGAGGSGYTF
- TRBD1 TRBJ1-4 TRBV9 TGTGCCAGCACACGGGGACAGCCAGGCGAAAAACTGTTTTTT CASTRGQPGEKLFF
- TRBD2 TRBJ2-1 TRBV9 TGTGCCAGCAGCGTGGCGGGGACTAGCGGTTACAATGAGCAGTTCTTC CASSVAGTSGYNEQFF
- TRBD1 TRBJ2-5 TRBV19 TGTGCCAGTAGTCCAGGACAGGCTAGACAAGAGACCCAGTACTTC CASSPGQARQETQYF
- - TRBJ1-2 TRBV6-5 TGTGCCAGCAGTTCCGGGCGGGGGTATGGCTACACCTTC CASSSGRGYGYTF
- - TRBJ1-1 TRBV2 TGTGCCAGCATATTTGCCCGGGGCACTGAAGCTTTCTTT CASIFARGTEAFF
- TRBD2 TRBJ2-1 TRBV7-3 TGTGCCAGCAGCTCGCGAGGTAGCGGGAGCTCCTACAATGAGCAGTTCTTC CASSSRGSGSSYNEQFF
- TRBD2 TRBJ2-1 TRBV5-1 TGCGCCAGCAGCTTGGGGGCGGGAGCGGGCAATGAGCAGTTCTTC CASSLGAGAGNEQFF
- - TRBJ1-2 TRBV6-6 TGTGCCAGCAGTTCCGGGGGGCTGGGTTATGGCTACACCTTC CASSSGGLGYGYTF
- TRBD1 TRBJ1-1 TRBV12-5 TGTGCTAGTGGTCCCGGAGGGGGACAGGGGAAAACTGAAGCTTTCTTT CASGPGGGQGKTEAFF
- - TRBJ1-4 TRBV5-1 TGCGCCAGCGCCTACAGTGCAACTAATGAAAAACTGTTTTTT CASAYSATNEKLFF
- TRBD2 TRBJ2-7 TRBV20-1 TGCAGTGCTAGTTCCGGACTAGCGGTTTACGAGCAGTACTTC CSASSGLAVYEQYF
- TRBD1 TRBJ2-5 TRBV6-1 TGTGCCAGCAGTGAGACCGGGACAGTGTACCAAGAGACCCAGTACTTC CASSETGTVYQETQYF
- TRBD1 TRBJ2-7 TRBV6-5 TGTGCCAGCAGAGCCGGGACAGGGTTATACGAGCAGTACTTC CASRAGTGLYEQYF
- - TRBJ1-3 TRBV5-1 TGCGCCAGCAGCTTGGCTTCCGCTAGCTCTGGAAACACCATATATTTT CASSLASASSGNTIYF
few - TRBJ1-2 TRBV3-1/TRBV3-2 TGTGCCAGCAGCAGTAGAGGCGGCTACACCTTC CASSSRGGYTF
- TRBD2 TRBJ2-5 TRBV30 TGTGCCTGGAGGAGGGCGGGAGGCGCGGAGACCCAGTACTTC CAWRRAGGAETQYF
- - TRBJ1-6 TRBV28 TGTGCCAGCAGTACCGCCGGGGGGGGTTCGGGTTCACCCCTCCACTTT CASSTAGGGSGSPLHF
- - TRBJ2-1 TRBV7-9 TGTGCCAGCAGCTCGACTCGTCGCCCCTCCTACAATGAGCAGTTCTTC CASSSTRRPSYNEQFF
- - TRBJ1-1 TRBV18 TGTGCCAGCTCACCAAAGGAGATGAACACTGAAGCTTTCTTT CASSPKEMNTEAFF
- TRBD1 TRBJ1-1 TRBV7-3 TGTGCCAGCAGCTCAGGACAGGGGAACAGTGAAGCTTTCTTT CASSSGQGNSEAFF
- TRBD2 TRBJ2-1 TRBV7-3 TGTGCCAGCAGCTTAGGGACTAGCGGGAGAGATGAGCAGTTCTTC CASSLGTSGRDEQFF
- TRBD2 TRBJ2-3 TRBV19 TGTGCCAGTAAGGGGAGAGCCCCAAGCGGGGGCGATACGCAGTATTTT CASKGRAPSGGDTQYF
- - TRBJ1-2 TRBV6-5 TGTGCCAGCAGTTACTCGAGACGGAGCGCCTATGGCTACACCTTC CASSYSRRSAYGYTF
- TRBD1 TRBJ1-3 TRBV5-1 TGCGCCAGCAGCTTGGAAGGGACAGGGGCCGGATTCGAGGGAAACACCATATATTTT CASSLEGTGAGFEGNTIYF
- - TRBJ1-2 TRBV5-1 TGCGCCAGCAGCTTGGAACTAGCGGGTGGCTACACCTTC CASSLELAGGYTF
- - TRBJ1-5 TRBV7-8 TGTGCCAGCAGCCCTAGGGGGACCAATCAGCCCCAGCATTTT CASSPRGTNQPQHF
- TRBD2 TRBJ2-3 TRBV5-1 TGCGCCAGCAGCTTGGGGGCGGGAGTCCCCGATACGCAGTATTTT CASSLGAGVPDTQYF
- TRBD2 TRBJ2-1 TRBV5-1 TGCGCCAGCAGCGCAGCCGGGACTAGCCGAGATGAGCAGTTCTTC CASSAAGTSRDEQFF
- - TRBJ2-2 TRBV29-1 TGCAGCGTGGTAGGGGCTTCAAACACCGGGGAGCTGTTTTTT CSVVGASNTGELFF
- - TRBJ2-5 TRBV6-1 TGTGCCAGCAGTGTAGCAGCGTGGGAGACCCAGTACTTC CASSVAAWETQYF
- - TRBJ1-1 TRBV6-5 TGTGCCAGCAGTTCGGGGTACACTGAAGCTTTCTTT CASSSGYTEAFF
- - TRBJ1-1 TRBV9 TGTGCCAGCAGCGTAGGCGCAGGGGAGAACACTGAAGCTTTCTTT CASSVGAGENTEAFF
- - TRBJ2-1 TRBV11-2 TGTGCCAGCGGGCCTGACCCCCTAGCGATCAATGAGCAGTTCTTC CASGPDPLAINEQFF
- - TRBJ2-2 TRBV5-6 TGTGCCAGCAGCTTGGAAGTCGGCGGGGAGCTGTTTTTT CASSLEVGGELFF
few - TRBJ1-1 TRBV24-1 TGTGCCACCAGTGCGGGGGGCATGAACACTGAAGCTTTCTTT CATSAGGMNTEAFF
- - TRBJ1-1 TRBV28 TGTGCCAGCAGAGGCCAGGGTGCTTTCTTT CASRGQGAFF
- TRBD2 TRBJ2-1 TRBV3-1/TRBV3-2 TGTGCCAGCAGCCTCCGAGTAGCGGGAGTTGACAATGAGCAGTTCTTC CASSLRVAGVDNEQFF
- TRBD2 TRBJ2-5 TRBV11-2 TGTGCCAGCAGCTTGGGACTAGCCAGCGAGACCCAGTACTTC CASSLGLASETQYF
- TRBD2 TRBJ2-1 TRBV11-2 TGTGCCAGCAGTTTGGGACTAGCGAGGGATGAGCAGTTCTTC CASSLGLARDEQFF
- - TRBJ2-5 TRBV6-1 TGTGCCAGCAGTGAAAGCAGAGCGCGGACCCAGTACTTC CASSESRARTQYF
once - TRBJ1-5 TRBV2 TGTGCCAGCAGGTACGAGGGTCAGCCCCAGCATTTT CASRYEGQPQHF
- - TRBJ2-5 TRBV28 TGTGCCAGCAGTTTAGGCGGCCAAATGAGGGAGACCCAGTACTTC CASSLGGQMRETQYF
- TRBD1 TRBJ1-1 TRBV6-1 TGTGCCAGCAGATTGGGACAGGGCTACCCTGAAGCTTTCTTT CASRLGQGYPEAFF
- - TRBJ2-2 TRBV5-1 TGCGCCAGCAGCTTATTAGACACCCGGCTGGGGGAGCTGTTTTTT CASSLLDTRLGELFF
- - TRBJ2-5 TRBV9 TGTGCCAGCAGCGTAGACAGGGCGATGGCCGAGACCCAGTACTTC CASSVDRAMAETQYF